This T cell receptor (beta chain) was recovered during a study of control samples from healthy donors and cancer patients. This clone has more than one count but fewer than ten. Measured with immunoSEQ multiplex PCR; TCRdb has only the in-frame clones, and not every one. The data show 150,000 to 200,000 clones, roughly nine tenths seen once. V shed 2 bases, J shed 3 bases, and the junction held 4 bases outside the gene matches. Germline CDR1 is MGHDK and CDR2 is SYGVNS. The CDR3 is 16 amino acids. The chain recombines TRBV25-1 with TRBJ2-1; 10 bases agree with TRBD1. The receptor was derived from a woman in her twenties or thirties in good health. The sequencing sample was made of blood. DNA of the CDR3: TGTGCCAGCAGTGAAGGGGGACAGGGGCTCTACAATGAGCAGTTCTTC. Its translation is CASSEGGQGLYNEQFF.